These 22 T cell receptor beta chains share one sample of origin, sequenced in a study of blood T cell repertoires in COVID-19. TCRdb keeps only in-frame clones here, not all; method: immunoSEQ multiplex PCR. The data contain approximately 200,000 clones, around nine tenths of them singletons. Sequenced sample: peripheral blood. These receptors were taken from a woman in her sixties with acute or convalescent COVID-19.

The gene calls are TRBV4-2 and TRBJ1-4, with a possible D match to TRBD1 (5 bases). This CDR3 has 14 amino acids. Per the germline V gene, CDR1 is LGHNA and CDR2 is YNFKEQ. The V and J ends lost 4 bases and 7 bases respectively, with 13 bases between them. This chain's CDR3 is CASSPQGVSEKLFF. The CDR3 DNA reads as TGTGCCAGCAGCCCCCAAGGGGTTTCTGAAAAACTGTTTTTT.

This rearrangement joins TRBV5-8 to TRBJ2-3, with 8 bases aligning to TRBD2. J gave up 2 bases and V 1 base, and 3 bases lay outside the gene matches. The CDR3 has 15 residues. Germline CDR1 reads SGHTS; CDR2 reads YDEGEE. The CDR3 DNA follows: TGTGCCAGCAGCTTGCGGGGGGGGGTCACAGATACGCAGTATTTT. Translating it yields CASSLRGGVTDTQYF.

Only one count was recorded for this clone. Other DNA variants within this sample encode the same CDR3. The chain joins TRBV5-1 to TRBJ1-2; D might be TRBD1 (5 bases). Germline CDR1 reads SGHRS; CDR2 reads YFSETQ. Trimming stripped 0 bases from V and 2 bases from J, with 5 bases between. The CDR3 consists of 13 residues. The CDR3 DNA sequence: TGCGCCAGCAGCTTGGCAGGGAACTATGGCTACACCTTC. This encodes CASSLAGNYGYTF.

This chain uses TRBV2 with TRBJ2-1; TRBD2 agrees at 9 bases. V lost 3 bases to trimming and J lost 2 bases; unmatched junction nucleotides: 2. The CDR3 runs 15 residues. The germline CDR1 and CDR2 sequences are SNHLY and FYNNEI. CDR3 in amino acids: CASSEKRGAYNEQFF. The CDR3 DNA is TGTGCCAGCAGTGAGAAGCGGGGGGCCTACAATGAGCAGTTCTTC.

The chain's CDR3 is CASGSYNEQFF. The CDR3 region has the DNA TGTGCTAGTGGTTCTTACAATGAGCAGTTCTTC. The chain combines TRBV12-5 with TRBJ2-1; no firm D call. Per germline, CDR1 LGHNT and CDR2 FRNRAP. V was clipped by 4 bases and J by 4 bases, with 2 bases between them. There are 11 residues in the CDR3.

The rearrangement links TRBV11-2 to TRBJ1-3; D is undetermined. The CDR3 has 13 amino acids. V lost 5 bases to trimming and J lost 8 bases, with 13 bases between them. Per germline, CDR1 SGHAT and CDR2 FQNNGV. CDR3 DNA: TGTGCCAGCAGCCCCTTCGGCGGGTACACCATATATTTT. Amino acids: CASSPFGGYTIYF.

This rearrangement joins TRBV4-2 to TRBJ1-2; D is uncertain. This CDR3 is built from 14 residues. Germline V lookup: CDR1 LGHNA, CDR2 YNFKEQ. Trimming took off 1 base at V and 4 bases at J, with 10 bases between the two ends. The CDR3: CASSQGSDSYGYTF. CDR3 nucleotides: TGTGCCAGCAGCCAAGGCAGCGACTCCTATGGCTACACCTTC.

V usage is TRBV5-1 and J usage is TRBJ2-6; 13 bases agree with TRBD2. V was pared by 6 bases and J by 3 bases, with 6 bases of the junction left unmatched. The CDR3 sequence is 17 residues long. Germline V gene sequence: CDR1 SGHRS, CDR2 YFSETQ. DNA of the CDR3: TGCGCCAGCATCAGGACTAGCGGGAGTTATGGGGCCAACGTCCTGACTTTC. Protein product: CASIRTSGSYGANVLTF.

This chain joins TRBV7-6 and TRBJ1-3, with unresolved D. The CDR3 is 16 amino acids. The V gene's germline CDR1 is SGHVS and CDR2 FNYEAQ. Trimming cost V 1 base and J 0 bases, with 10 bases left between them. The CDR3 reads CASSLGPKVSGNTIYF. The CDR3 bases are TGTGCCAGCAGCTTAGGGCCAAAAGTCTCTGGAAACACCATATATTTT.

Comment on this clone: Other nucleotide sequences in the sample specify the same CDR3. The chain is built from TRBV30 and TRBJ1-5; unclear D gene. The CDR3 runs to 13 residues. V was trimmed by 1 base and J by 4 bases, leaving 8 bases between them. CDR1 is GTSNPN and CDR2 is SVGIG in the germline V gene (reference sequence). The CDR3 protein is CAWSGGPNQPQHF. Written as DNA, the CDR3 is TGTGCCTGGAGTGGCGGGCCTAATCAGCCCCAGCATTTT.

The chain combines TRBV6-5 with TRBJ1-1, with TRBD1 matching over 7 bases. From germline, CDR1 is MNHEY and CDR2 SVGAGI. CDR3 length: 15 residues. V lost 5 bases to trimming and J lost 0 bases; unmatched junction nucleotides: 6. The chain's CDR3 is CASSTRQGMNTEAFF. The CDR3 DNA reads TGTGCCAGCAGTACCCGACAGGGAATGAACACTGAAGCTTTCTTT.

The chain combines TRBV5-1 with TRBJ1-1; 9 bases map to TRBD1. The CDR3 spans 15 residues. Unmatched junction bases numbered 9, after V lost 4 bases and J lost 5 bases. Germline V CDR1 and CDR2: SGHRS, YFSETQ. CDR3 residues: CASSRRTGVTTEAFF. Written as DNA, the CDR3 is TGCGCCAGCAGCAGACGGACAGGGGTAACGACTGAAGCTTTCTTT.

A few counts support this clone. Other nucleotide sequences in the sample specify the same CDR3. This chain joins TRBV6-5 and TRBJ1-6, with D maybe TRBD1 (5 bases). Trimming removed 0 bases at V and 7 bases at J, with 10 bases between. Germline values: CDR1 MNHEY, CDR2 SVGAGI. The CDR3 length is 15 residues. CDR3 residues: CASSYSGGGNSPLHF. The CDR3 nucleotides read TGTGCCAGCAGTTACTCGGGGGGAGGGAATTCACCCCTCCACTTT.

The chain joins TRBV7-9 to TRBJ1-3; 7 bases match TRBD1. The V and J ends lost 6 bases and 4 bases, in that order; junction bases with no gene match: 9. Germline-derived CDR1 and CDR2 are SEHNR and FQNEAQ (reference sequence). This CDR3 region has 15 residues. This chain's CDR3 is CASSPEGARGNTIYF. As DNA, the CDR3 is TGTGCCAGCAGTCCCGAGGGGGCGCGAGGAAACACCATATATTTT.

The V and J genes are TRBV28 and TRBJ1-5; tentatively, D is TRBD1 (5 bases). This CDR3 has 14 amino acids. V was cut by 2 bases and J by 2 bases, with 7 bases left in between. Germline V gene lookup returns CDR1 MDHEN and CDR2 SYDVKM. The CDR3 DNA sequence: TGTGCCAGCAGTTTAGAACAGGGCAATCAGCCCCAGCATTTT. Protein sequence: CASSLEQGNQPQHF.

The V and J genes are TRBV3-1 (or the pseudogene TRBV3-2) and TRBJ2-3, with 10 bases identical to TRBD2. Looked up from germline, CDR1 is LGHDT and CDR2 is YNNKEL (reference sequence). After removal of 2 bases from V and 5 bases from J, the junction contained 4 bases not matched to a gene. CDR3 length: 15 residues. The CDR3 DNA reads TGTGCCAGCAGCCAAACTAGCGGGGCGATAGATACGCAGTATTTT. Protein: CASSQTSGAIDTQYF.

The gene calls are TRBV11-2 and TRBJ1-2, with D hard to call. V was clipped by 5 bases and J by 0 bases, with 16 bases between them. The CDR3 runs 16 residues. The germline V gene encodes CDR1 SGHAT and CDR2 FQNNGV. The CDR3: CASSVGPGTTNYGYTF. Here the CDR3 DNA reads TGTGCCAGCAGCGTAGGTCCGGGAACAACTAACTATGGCTACACCTTC.

The chain carries TRBV7-9 and TRBJ1-6; possible D gene TRBD1, 6 bases. Germline values: CDR1 SEHNR, CDR2 FQNEAQ (reference sequence). This CDR3 comprises 15 residues. V lost 3 bases to trimming and J lost 10 bases, with 16 bases between them. The CDR3 reads CASSFSAGVESPLHF. Here the CDR3 DNA reads TGTGCCAGCAGCTTCTCGGCAGGGGTAGAATCACCCCTCCACTTT.

J is TRBJ1-2 and V is TRBV29-1; 9 bases are shared with TRBD1. The V and J ends lost 7 bases and 2 bases, in that order; junction bases with no gene match: 5. This CDR3 is 13 amino acids long. Looked up from germline, CDR1 is SQVTM and CDR2 is ANQGSEA. CDR3: CSAGDRANYGYTF. The CDR3 DNA sequence: TGCAGCGCTGGGGACAGGGCGAACTATGGCTACACCTTC.

Only a few counts were recorded for this clone. The gene calls are TRBV6-1 and TRBJ2-2, with TRBD2 matching 8 bases. Germline CDR1 is MNHNS and CDR2 is SASEGT. The V gene end was trimmed by 4 bases and the J gene end by 5 bases; junction bases not matched to a gene: 9. CDR3 length: 16 amino acids. This chain's CDR3 is CASSAQTSAGTGELFF. The DNA for the CDR3 is TGTGCCAGCAGTGCTCAGACTAGCGCCGGGACCGGGGAGCTGTTTTTT.

The gene calls are TRBV4-2 and TRBJ1-6; D not resolved. V lost 3 bases and J 10 bases, leaving 10 bases between the germline ends. The CDR3 sequence is 13 residues long. CDR1 and CDR2 from the germline V gene are LGHNA and YNFKEQ. CDR3 nucleotides: TGTGCCAGCAGCCAGCGTTCGGGGTCACCCCTCCACTTT. This codes for CASSQRSGSPLHF.

The J gene is TRBJ2-3, the V gene TRBV10-2, with 8 bases matching TRBD2. Trimming at V came to 5 bases and at J to 5 bases, leaving 6 bases not matched to a gene. Germline CDR1 reads WSHSY; CDR2 reads SAAADI. This CDR3 is built from 14 residues. The CDR3 region has the DNA TGCGCCAGCAGTCTAGCGGGTTGGAGAGATACGCAGTATTTT. It specifies CASSLAGWRDTQYF.